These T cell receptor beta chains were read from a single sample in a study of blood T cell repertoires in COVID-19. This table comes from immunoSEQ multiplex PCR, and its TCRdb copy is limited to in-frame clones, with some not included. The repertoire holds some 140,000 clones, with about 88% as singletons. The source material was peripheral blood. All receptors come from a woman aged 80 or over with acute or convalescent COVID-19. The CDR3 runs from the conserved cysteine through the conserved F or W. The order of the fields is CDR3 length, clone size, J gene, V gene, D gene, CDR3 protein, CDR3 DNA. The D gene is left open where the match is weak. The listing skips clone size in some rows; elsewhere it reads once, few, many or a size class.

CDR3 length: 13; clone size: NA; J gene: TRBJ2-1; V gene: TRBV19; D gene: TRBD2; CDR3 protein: CASGLARNNEQFF; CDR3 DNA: TGTGCCAGTGGACTAGCGCGTAACAATGAGCAGTTCTTC
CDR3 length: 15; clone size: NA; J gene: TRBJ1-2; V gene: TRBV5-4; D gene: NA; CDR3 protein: CASSPGGGAGYGYTF; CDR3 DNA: TGTGCCAGCAGCCCCGGGGGGGGAGCTGGATATGGCTACACCTTC
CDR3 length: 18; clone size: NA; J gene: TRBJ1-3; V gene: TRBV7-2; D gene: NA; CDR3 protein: CASSLVALQGLSGNTIYF; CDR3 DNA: TGTGCCAGCAGCTTAGTGGCTTTGCAGGGCCTCTCTGGAAACACCATATATTTT
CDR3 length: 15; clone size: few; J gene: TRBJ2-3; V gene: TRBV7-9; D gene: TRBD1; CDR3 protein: CASSSRGQSTDTQYF; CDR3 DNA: TGTGCCAGCAGTAGCCGGGGACAGAGCACAGATACGCAGTATTTT
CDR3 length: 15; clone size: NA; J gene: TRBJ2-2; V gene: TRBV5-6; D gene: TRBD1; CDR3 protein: CASSSGQVNTGELFF; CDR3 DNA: TGTGCCAGCAGCTCAGGACAGGTGAACACCGGGGAGCTGTTTTTT
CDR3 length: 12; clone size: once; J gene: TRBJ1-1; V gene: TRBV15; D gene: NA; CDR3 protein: CATSRDTGEAFF; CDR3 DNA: TGTGCCACCAGCAGAGATACAGGGGAAGCTTTCTTT
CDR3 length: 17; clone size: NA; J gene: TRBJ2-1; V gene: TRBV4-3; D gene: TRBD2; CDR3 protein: CASSLFLAGSSYNEQFF; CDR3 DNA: TGCGCCAGCAGCCTCTTCTTAGCGGGGAGCTCCTACAATGAGCAGTTCTTC
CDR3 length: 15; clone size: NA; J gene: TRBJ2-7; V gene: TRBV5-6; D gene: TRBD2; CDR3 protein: CASSQLAGGTYEQYF; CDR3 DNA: TGTGCCAGCAGTCAACTAGCGGGGGGAACCTACGAGCAGTACTTC
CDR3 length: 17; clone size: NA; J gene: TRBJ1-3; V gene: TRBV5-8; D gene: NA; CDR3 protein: CASNPARAGSSGNTIYF; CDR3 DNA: TGTGCCAGCAACCCCGCGAGGGCCGGTAGCTCTGGAAACACCATATATTTT
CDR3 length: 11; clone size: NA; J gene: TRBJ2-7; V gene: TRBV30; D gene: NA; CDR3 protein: CACTSAYEQYF; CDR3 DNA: TGTGCCTGCACCAGCGCCTACGAGCAGTACTTC
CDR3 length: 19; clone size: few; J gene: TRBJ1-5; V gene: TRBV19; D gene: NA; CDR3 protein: CASSIILFRGRSLSRPQHF; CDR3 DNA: TGTGCCAGTAGTATTATCCTCTTCCGCGGCCGTTCCTTAAGCAGGCCCCAGCATTTT
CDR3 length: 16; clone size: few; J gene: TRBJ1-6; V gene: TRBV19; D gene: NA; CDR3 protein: CASSGNPGNNNSPLHF; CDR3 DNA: TGTGCCAGTAGTGGCAACCCGGGGAATAATAATTCACCCCTCCACTTT
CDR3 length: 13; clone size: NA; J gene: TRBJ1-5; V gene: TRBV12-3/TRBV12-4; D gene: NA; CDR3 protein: CASSLDNNQPQHF; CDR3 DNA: TGTGCCAGCAGTTTGGACAACAATCAGCCCCAGCATTTT
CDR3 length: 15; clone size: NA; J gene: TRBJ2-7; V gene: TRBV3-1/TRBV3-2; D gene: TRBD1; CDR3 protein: CASSPSLGGQGCQYF; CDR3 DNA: TGTGCCAGCAGCCCCTCCCTGGGGGGACAGGGGTGCCAGTACTTC
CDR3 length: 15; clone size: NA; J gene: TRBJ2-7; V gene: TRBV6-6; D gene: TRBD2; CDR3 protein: CASSQIAGGFYEQYF; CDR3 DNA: TGTGCCAGCAGCCAAATAGCGGGAGGATTCTACGAGCAGTACTTC
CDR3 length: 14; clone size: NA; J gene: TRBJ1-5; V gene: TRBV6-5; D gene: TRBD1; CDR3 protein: CASGPGQSAQPQHF; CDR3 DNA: TGTGCCAGCGGCCCGGGACAGAGTGCTCAGCCCCAGCATTTT
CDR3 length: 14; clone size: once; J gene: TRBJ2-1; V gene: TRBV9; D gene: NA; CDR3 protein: CASSISGDYNEQFF; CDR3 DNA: TGTGCCAGCAGCATTAGCGGAGACTACAATGAGCAGTTCTTC
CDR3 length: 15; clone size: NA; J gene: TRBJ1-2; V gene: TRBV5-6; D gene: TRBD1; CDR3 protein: CASSLTGTGGYGYTF; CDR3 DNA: TGTGCCAGCAGCCTTACCGGGACAGGGGGCTATGGCTACACCTTC
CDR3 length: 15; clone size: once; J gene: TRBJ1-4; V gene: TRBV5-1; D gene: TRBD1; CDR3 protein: CASRQDGTGNEKLFF; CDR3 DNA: TGCGCCAGCAGACAGGACGGGACAGGCAATGAAAAACTGTTTTTT
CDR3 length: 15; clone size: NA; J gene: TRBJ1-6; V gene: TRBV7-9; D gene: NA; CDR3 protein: CASSLGRSYNSPLHF; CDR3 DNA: TGTGCCAGCAGCTTAGGGCGGTCGTATAATTCACCCCTCCACTTT
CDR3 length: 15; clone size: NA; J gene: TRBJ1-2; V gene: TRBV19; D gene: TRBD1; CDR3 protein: CASSMDREGLYGYTF; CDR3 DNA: TGTGCCAGTAGTATGGACAGGGAAGGGCTATATGGCTACACCTTC
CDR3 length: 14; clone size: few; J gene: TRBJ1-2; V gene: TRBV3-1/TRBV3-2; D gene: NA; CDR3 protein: CASSPGSRAGGYTF; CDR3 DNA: TGTGCCAGCAGCCCAGGGTCCAGAGCGGGGGGCTACACCTTC
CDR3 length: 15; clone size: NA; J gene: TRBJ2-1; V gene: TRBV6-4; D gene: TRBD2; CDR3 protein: CASSELAGGPYEQFF; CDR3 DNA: TGTGCCAGCAGTGAACTAGCGGGGGGGCCTTATGAGCAGTTCTTC
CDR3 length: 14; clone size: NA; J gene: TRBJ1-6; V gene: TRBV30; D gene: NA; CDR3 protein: CAWRRTSGSSPLHF; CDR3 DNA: TGTGCCTGGAGGCGGACTTCCGGAAGTTCACCCCTCCACTTT
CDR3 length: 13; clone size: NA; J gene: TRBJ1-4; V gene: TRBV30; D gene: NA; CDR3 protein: CAWRTSINEKLFF; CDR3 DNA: TGTGCCTGGAGGACATCAATTAATGAAAAACTGTTTTTT
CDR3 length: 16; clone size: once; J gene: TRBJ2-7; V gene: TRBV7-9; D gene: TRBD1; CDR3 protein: CASSLAQGAWGSEQYF; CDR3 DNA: TGTGCCAGCAGCTTAGCGCAGGGGGCCTGGGGCTCCGAGCAGTACTTC
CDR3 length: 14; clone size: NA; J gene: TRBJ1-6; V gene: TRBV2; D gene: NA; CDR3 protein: CASTEGGLASPLHF; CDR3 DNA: TGTGCCAGCACCGAAGGGGGATTAGCTTCACCCCTCCACTTT
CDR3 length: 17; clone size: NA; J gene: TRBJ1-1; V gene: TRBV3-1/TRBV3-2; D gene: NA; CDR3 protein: CASSQGRPGDLNTEAFF; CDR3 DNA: TGTGCCAGCAGCCAAGGCCGTCCAGGGGATCTGAACACTGAAGCTTTCTTT
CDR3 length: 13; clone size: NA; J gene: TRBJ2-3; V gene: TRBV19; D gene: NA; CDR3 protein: CAVEAQGPDTQYF; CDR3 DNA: TGTGCGGTGGAGGCCCAAGGGCCAGATACGCAGTATTTT
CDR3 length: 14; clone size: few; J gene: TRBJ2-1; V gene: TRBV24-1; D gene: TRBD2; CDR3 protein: CATPTSGSFYEQFF; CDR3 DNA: TGTGCCACTCCGACTAGCGGGAGTTTCTATGAGCAGTTCTTC
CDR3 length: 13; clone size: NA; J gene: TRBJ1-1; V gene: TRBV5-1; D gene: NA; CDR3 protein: CASSAPTGTEAFF; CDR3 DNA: TGCGCCAGCAGCGCCCCCACGGGCACTGAAGCTTTCTTT
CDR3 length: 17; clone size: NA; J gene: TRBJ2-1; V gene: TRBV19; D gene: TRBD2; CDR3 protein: CASSPGTSGGSYNEQFF; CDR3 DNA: TGTGCCAGTAGTCCGGGGACTAGCGGTGGGTCCTACAATGAGCAGTTCTTC
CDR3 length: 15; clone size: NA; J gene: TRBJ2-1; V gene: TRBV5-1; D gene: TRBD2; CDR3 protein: CASSAGTSSYNEQFF; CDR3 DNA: TGCGCCAGCAGCGCCGGGACTAGCAGCTACAATGAGCAGTTCTTC
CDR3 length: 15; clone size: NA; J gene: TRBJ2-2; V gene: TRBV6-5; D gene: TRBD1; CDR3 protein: CASSVDRVGTGELFF; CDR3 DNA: TGTGCCAGCAGCGTAGACAGGGTGGGCACCGGGGAGCTGTTTTTT
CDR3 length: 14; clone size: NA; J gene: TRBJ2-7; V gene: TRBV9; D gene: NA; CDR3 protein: CASSVGSSTYEQYF; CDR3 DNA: TGTGCCAGCAGCGTAGGAAGTAGCACCTACGAGCAGTACTTC
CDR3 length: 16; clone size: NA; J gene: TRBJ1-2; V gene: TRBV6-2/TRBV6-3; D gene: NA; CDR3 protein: CASSYAGPLGRYGYTF; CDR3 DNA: TGTGCCAGCAGTTATGCGGGACCGCTTGGGAGGTATGGCTACACCTTC
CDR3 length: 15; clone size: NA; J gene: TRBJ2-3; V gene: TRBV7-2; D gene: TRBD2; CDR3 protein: CASSLLPGGRDTQYF; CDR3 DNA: TGTGCCAGCAGCTTGCTCCCGGGGGGGCGAGATACGCAGTATTTT
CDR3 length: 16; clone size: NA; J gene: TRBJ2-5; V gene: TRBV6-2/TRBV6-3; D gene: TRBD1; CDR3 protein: CASSYSGTGNQETQYF; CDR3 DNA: TGTGCCAGCAGTTACTCCGGGACAGGTAACCAAGAGACCCAGTACTTC
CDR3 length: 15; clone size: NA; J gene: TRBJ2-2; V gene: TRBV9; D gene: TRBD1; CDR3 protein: CASSVYRGTGGELFF; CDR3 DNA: TGTGCCAGCAGTGTCTACAGGGGAACGGGCGGGGAGCTGTTTTTT
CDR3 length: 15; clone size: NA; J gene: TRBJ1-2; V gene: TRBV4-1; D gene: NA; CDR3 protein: CASSQEVSITIGYTF; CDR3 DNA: TGCGCCAGCAGCCAAGAAGTGTCTATAACTATCGGCTACACCTTC